These 29 T cell receptor beta chains share one sample of origin, sequenced in a study of blood T cell repertoires in COVID-19. Here immunoSEQ multiplex PCR was the method, and the copy in TCRdb shows in-frame clones only, minus some. The sample carries over 60,000 clones, 82% recorded once. The sample was peripheral blood. The receptors here all came from a human donor in a cohort sampled during active COVID-19.

The chain joins TRBV27 to TRBJ2-7, with 8 bases fitting TRBD2. Germline lookup yields CDR1 MNHEY and CDR2 SMNVEV (reference sequence). J was trimmed by 2 bases and V by 3 bases; bases with no gene match: 18. The CDR3 is 19 amino acids. CDR3 nucleotide sequence: TGTGCCAGCAGTTTGCTTCTTACGGGGGGGATCAGTGGACCCTACGAGCAGTACTTC. It yields the protein CASSLLLTGGISGPYEQYF.

CDR3 nucleotides: TGTGCCAGCAGCTTAGGGACAGAGTATTCACCCCTCCACTTT. Translation gives CASSLGTEYSPLHF. This chain uses TRBV7-2 with TRBJ1-6, with D possibly TRBD1 on 6 matching bases. Deletions cut 1 base from V and 8 bases from J, with 9 bases between. From germline, CDR1 is SGHTA and CDR2 FQGNSA. The CDR3 covers 14 residues.

The CDR3 sequence is CASSFTGGHTEAFF. CDR3 DNA: TGTGCCAGCAGTTTTACAGGGGGGCACACTGAAGCTTTCTTT. The V and J genes are TRBV27 and TRBJ1-1; 8 bases align to TRBD1. V lost 3 bases to trimming and J lost 3 bases; unmatched junction nucleotides: 3. The germline V gene has CDR1 MNHEY and CDR2 SMNVEV (reference sequence). The CDR3 loop spans 14 amino acids.

The chain carries TRBV5-1 and TRBJ2-7, with TRBD1 matching 9 bases. CDR3 size: 18 residues. Looked up from germline, CDR1 is SGHRS and CDR2 is YFSETQ. J was trimmed by 6 bases and V by 0 bases; bases with no gene match: 16. CDR3 nucleotide sequence: TGCGCCAGCAGCTTGGCCGGGCCCCGGGACAGGGTCGTCGGCGAGCAGTACTTC. This codes for CASSLAGPRDRVVGEQYF.

The chain carries TRBV2 and TRBJ2-7, with TRBD2 matching over 8 bases. J was trimmed by 6 bases and V by 6 bases; bases with no gene match: 7. The CDR3 extends over 13 amino acids. Germline V gene lookup returns CDR1 SNHLY and CDR2 FYNNEI. Here the CDR3 DNA reads TGTGCCAGCAGCCTCGGGGGGGCTCCCGAGCAGTACTTC. The encoded protein is CASSLGGAPEQYF.

V and J are TRBV21-1 and TRBJ1-6. TRBV21-1 is labeled a pseudogene. This CDR3 is built from 13 residues. The CDR3 reads CASSKGSVSPLHF. As DNA, the CDR3 is TGTGCCAGCAGCAAAGGGTCGGTGTCACCCCTCCACTTT.

This clone was found a few times. The V gene is TRBV7-9, the J gene TRBJ2-7; TRBD1 agrees at 9 bases. CDR3 length: 15 amino acids. Germline trimming cut 5 bases from V and 4 bases from J; bases unmatched to any gene: 9. Germline V gene lookup returns CDR1 SEHNR and CDR2 FQNEAQ (reference sequence). CDR3 DNA: TGTGCCAGCAGCACCGCACAGGGGGCGTATTACGAGCAGTACTTC. Protein: CASSTAQGAYYEQYF. Full variable domain (missing parts from reference TRBV7-9 and TRBJ2-7): DTGVSQNPRHKITKRGQNVTFRCDPISEHNRLYWYRQTLGQGPEFLTYFQNEAQLEKSRLLSDRFSAERPKGSFSTLEIQRTEQGDSAMYLCASSTAQGAYYEQYFGPGTRLTVT.

This sequence joins TRBV4-1 and TRBJ1-2, with a weak D call TRBD1 (5 bases). V lost 1 base to trimming and J lost 8 bases, with 11 bases between them. Looked up from germline, CDR1 is MGHRA and CDR2 is YSYEKL. This CDR3 contains 13 residues. CDR3 region: CASSQGGGRGYTF. The CDR3 DNA reads as TGCGCCAGCAGCCAAGGGGGGGGTCGCGGCTACACCTTC.

This chain uses TRBV29-1 with TRBJ2-3, with a tentative D call TRBD2 (6 bases). V shed 5 bases and J shed 6 bases, with 15 bases lying between them. Germline V gives CDR1 SQVTM, CDR2 ANQGSEA. The CDR3 is made up of 13 amino acids. This CDR3 is CSVRVGGTDTQYF. DNA of the CDR3: TGCAGCGTTAGAGTGGGGGGTACCGATACGCAGTATTTT.

This chain connects TRBV3-1 (or the pseudogene TRBV3-2) to TRBJ2-7; no clear D. Deletions cut 0 bases from V and 6 bases from J, with 6 bases between. The CDR3 consists of 12 residues. Germline V gives CDR1 LGHDT, CDR2 YNNKEL (reference sequence). CDR3 bases: TGTGCCAGCAGCCAAGATGATAGCGAGCAGTACTTC. Protein: CASSQDDSEQYF.

The chain links TRBV11-1 to TRBJ1-4, with TRBD1 matching 11 bases. The ends lost 3 bases at V and 7 bases at J; junction bases unmatched: 7. Looked up from germline, CDR1 is SGHAT and CDR2 is FQDESV (reference sequence). The CDR3 is 16 residues long. CDR3 nucleotide sequence: TGTGCCAGCAGCTTTACAGCCGGGACAGGGGGTGAAAAACTGTTTTTT. Residues: CASSFTAGTGGEKLFF.

The rearrangement uses TRBV27 and TRBJ1-5, with 9 nucleotides matching TRBD1. Germline V gene lookup returns CDR1 MNHEY and CDR2 SMNVEV (reference sequence). There are 14 residues in the CDR3. The V segment lost 6 bases and the J segment 5 bases; nucleotides outside the gene matches: 5. This CDR3 is CASRSGTGYQPQHF. The CDR3 nucleotides are TGTGCCAGCAGGTCCGGGACAGGGTATCAGCCCCAGCATTTT.

This clone was detected a few times. V is TRBV6-6 and J is TRBJ1-1; tentatively, D is TRBD1 (5 bases). Germline values: CDR1 MNHNY, CDR2 SVGAGI (reference sequence). The V gene lost 0 bases and the J gene lost 10 bases, with 15 bases spanning the gap. This CDR3 contains 14 residues. The chain's CDR3 is CASSYSRIPGGAFF. The CDR3 DNA sequence: TGTGCCAGCAGTTACTCGAGGATCCCGGGGGGAGCTTTCTTT.

The V and J genes are TRBV4-1 and TRBJ1-2; tentatively, D is TRBD1 (5 bases). V shed 0 bases and J shed 12 bases, with 20 bases lying between them. The CDR3 spans 15 residues. CDR1 is MGHRA and CDR2 is YSYEKL in the germline V gene. The chain's CDR3 is CASSQEGTGSGVHTF. In DNA, the CDR3 is TGCGCCAGCAGCCAAGAAGGTACAGGTTCGGGTGTCCACACCTTC.

Points on this clone: The same CDR3 arises from other DNA sequences in this sample as well. This chain uses TRBV7-9 with TRBJ1-1; D is undetermined. Trimming removed 5 bases at V and 6 bases at J, with 7 bases between. CDR3 length: 11 amino acids. Per germline, CDR1 SEHNR and CDR2 FQNEAQ (reference sequence). The CDR3 DNA is TGTGCCAGCAGCCGGGAGGCTGAAGCTTTCTTT. Translating gives CASSREAEAFF. Combining the CDR3 with reference TRBV7-9 and TRBJ1-1 gives the whole variable domain DTGVSQNPRHKITKRGQNVTFRCDPISEHNRLYWYRQTLGQGPEFLTYFQNEAQLEKSRLLSDRFSAERPKGSFSTLEIQRTEQGDSAMYLCASSREAEAFFGQGTRLTVV.

This chain connects TRBV5-6 to TRBJ2-7; D perhaps matches TRBD1 (5 bases). CDR1 and CDR2 from the germline V gene are SGHDT and YYEEEE. The CDR3 length is 15 residues. V was pared by 4 bases and J by 2 bases, with 16 bases between. The CDR3 DNA reads as TGTGCCAGCAGCCCAGGGCCAGGATCCGCCTACGAGCAGTACTTC. Its protein is CASSPGPGSAYEQYF.

J is TRBJ2-7 and V is TRBV7-2; D gene unclear. The CDR3 loop spans 16 amino acids. V was shortened by 1 base and J by 0 bases, with 13 bases between the two germline ends. The germline V gene encodes CDR1 SGHTA and CDR2 FQGNSA. The CDR3 DNA sequence: TGTGCCAGCAGCTTAGGTCAGGTAGACAACTCCTACGAGCAGTACTTC. Translation: CASSLGQVDNSYEQYF.

The chain recombines TRBV4-3 with TRBJ1-5; weak D call: TRBD1 (6 bases). This CDR3 comprises 15 residues. Germline lookup yields CDR1 LGHNA and CDR2 YSLEER. V lost 0 bases to trimming and J lost 7 bases, with 13 bases between them. CDR3: CASSQETGAFQPQHF. For the CDR3, the DNA is TGCGCCAGCAGCCAAGAGACAGGCGCGTTCCAGCCCCAGCATTTT.

This chain connects TRBV25-1 to TRBJ2-7; no clear D. The germline CDR1 and CDR2 sequences are MGHDK and SYGVNS. The CDR3 sequence is 11 residues long. Trimming removed 4 bases at V and 6 bases at J, with 7 bases between. Here the CDR3 reads CASSGGGEQYF. CDR3 in DNA: TGTGCCAGCAGTGGAGGCGGCGAGCAGTACTTC.

This clone turned up a few times. The chain recombines TRBV11-2 with TRBJ1-6; D may be TRBD1 (5 bases). Germline CDR1 and CDR2: SGHAT and FQNNGV. The CDR3 runs to 18 residues. V was pared by 5 bases and J by 0 bases, with 17 bases between. The CDR3, as DNA: TGTGCCAGCAGCCTTAGATCGGGGGGGAGCTCCTATAATTCACCCCTCCACTTT. Its translation is CASSLRSGGSSYNSPLHF.

V usage is TRBV6-6 and J usage is TRBJ1-2; D possibly corresponds to TRBD1 (6 bases). The CDR3 totals 14 residues. The V gene lost 0 bases and the J gene lost 4 bases, with 9 bases spanning the gap. Germline CDR1 is MNHNY and CDR2 is SVGAGI (reference sequence). This CDR3 is CASSYSQGRYGYTF. The CDR3, as DNA: TGTGCCAGCAGTTACTCACAGGGTCGCTATGGCTACACCTTC.

J is TRBJ2-3 and V is TRBV24-1, with 7 nucleotides matching TRBD2. Germline V gene lookup returns CDR1 KGHDR and CDR2 SFDVKD. The CDR3 extends over 15 amino acids. V trimming: 3 bases; J trimming: 1 base; junction bases outside the gene matches: 3. CDR3 bases: TGTGCCACCAGTGATAGCCGGGAGGGCACAGATACGCAGTATTTT. This encodes CATSDSREGTDTQYF.

Only one count was recorded for this clone. The chain employs TRBV6-6 and TRBJ1-1, with D perhaps TRBD1 (5 bases). CDR3 size: 15 residues. Trimming shortened V by 2 bases and J by 1 base, and 11 bases separated the two germline ends. Germline V gene sequence: CDR1 MNHNY, CDR2 SVGAGI (reference sequence). The CDR3, as DNA: TGTGCCAGCAGTTACGGGGCAGGCTGGAACACTGAAGCTTTCTTT. It yields the protein CASSYGAGWNTEAFF.

This clone came up many times. CDR3 region: CASSLTGGTQPQHF. The DNA for the CDR3 is TGTGCCAGCAGCCTGACAGGGGGCACTCAGCCCCAGCATTTT. This sequence joins TRBV4-2 and TRBJ1-5; TRBD1 agrees at 10 bases. The trim removed 4 bases at V and 6 bases at J, leaving 3 bases unmatched. The CDR3 runs to 14 residues. Germline V gene lookup returns CDR1 LGHNA and CDR2 YNFKEQ.

This chain connects TRBV2 to TRBJ1-1; 11 bases fit TRBD1. There are 17 residues in the CDR3. V shed 0 bases, J shed 6 bases, and the junction held 9 bases outside the gene matches. Germline V CDR1 and CDR2: SNHLY, FYNNEI. The CDR3: CASSEAPAGQGDSEAFF. The CDR3 nucleotides are TGTGCCAGCAGTGAAGCTCCCGCGGGACAGGGGGATTCTGAAGCTTTCTTT.

The CDR3 sequence: CASSSTPGGSYEQYF. In DNA form, the CDR3 reads TGTGCCAGCAGCTCAACACCGGGGGGCTCCTACGAGCAGTACTTC. The genes are TRBV5-6 and TRBJ2-7; 7 positions agree with TRBD2. The CDR3 has 15 residues. Trimming took 3 bases from V and 0 from J; bases not matched to a gene: 6. Germline values: CDR1 SGHDT, CDR2 YYEEEE.

V and J are TRBV15 and TRBJ1-4, with D uncertain. The CDR3 has 17 residues. Germline loops: CDR1 LNHNV, CDR2 YYDKDF (reference sequence). Trimming stripped 1 base from V and 8 bases from J, with 20 bases between. The CDR3 sequence is CATSRGFRKWGDEKLFF. CDR3 in DNA: TGTGCCACCAGCAGAGGTTTCCGAAAATGGGGAGACGAAAAACTGTTTTTT.

This rearrangement joins TRBV7-9 to TRBJ1-2, with 7 bases that match TRBD1. Germline V lookup: CDR1 SEHNR, CDR2 FQNEAQ (reference sequence). This CDR3 has 15 residues. V lost 4 bases, J lost 6 bases, and 11 bases stayed unmatched. Written as DNA, the CDR3 is TGTGCCAGCAGCTCCATCGCCGAGGGGGCGCATGGCTACACCTTC. It yields the protein CASSSIAEGAHGYTF.

The CDR3 is CASSLVGEEQYF. In nucleotides, the CDR3 is TGCGCCAGCAGCTTGGTTGGAGAGGAGCAGTACTTC. V gene TRBV5-1 combines with J gene TRBJ2-7; D unresolved. This CDR3 has 12 residues. Trimming stripped 0 bases from V and 7 bases from J, with 8 bases between. Germline CDR1 SGHRS, CDR2 YFSETQ.